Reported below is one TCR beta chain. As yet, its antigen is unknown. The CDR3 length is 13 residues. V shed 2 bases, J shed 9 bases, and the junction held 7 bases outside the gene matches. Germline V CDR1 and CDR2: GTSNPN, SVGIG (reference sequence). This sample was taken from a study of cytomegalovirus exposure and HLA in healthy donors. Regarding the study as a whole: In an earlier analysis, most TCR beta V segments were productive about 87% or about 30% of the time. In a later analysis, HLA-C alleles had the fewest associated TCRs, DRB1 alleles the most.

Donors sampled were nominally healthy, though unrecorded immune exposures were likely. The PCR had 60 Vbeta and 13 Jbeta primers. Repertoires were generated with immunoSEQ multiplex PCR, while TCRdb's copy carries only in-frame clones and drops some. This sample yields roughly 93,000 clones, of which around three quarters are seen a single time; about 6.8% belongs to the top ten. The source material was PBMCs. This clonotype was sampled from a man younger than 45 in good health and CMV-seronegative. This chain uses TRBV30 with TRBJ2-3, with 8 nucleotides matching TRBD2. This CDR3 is CAWSMTGGKTQYF. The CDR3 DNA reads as TGTGCCTGGAGTATGACGGGGGGGAAGACGCAGTATTTT.